What follows are 24 T cell receptor beta chains derived from one specimen sequenced in a study of CD8+CD57+ T cells in acquired aplastic anemia. For CDR3 and TCR beta VDJ profiling, genomic DNA was the template used. TCRdb processed the reads anew with MiXCR; each CDR3 protein has one entry. The table has roughly 160,000 distinct CDR3 sequences, over 55% seen once. All patients picked for sequencing had shown, by flow cytometry, an expansion of CD8+CD57+ cells. The sample comprised sorted CD4+, CD8+, or CD8+CD57+ T cells (not recorded which) from PBMCs. These receptors were collected from a human donor with aplastic anemia.

This clonotype has a handful of counts. This sequence joins TRBV7-2 and TRBJ1-5; D is uncertain. CDR1 is SGHTA, CDR2 FQGNSA, per germline. The CDR3 has 15 residues. The germline V and J ends were trimmed by 4 bases and 0 bases, with 10 bases remaining between them. CDR3 sequence reads: CASSSDRYSNQPQHF. CDR3 sequence (DNA): TGTGCCAGCAGCTCGGACCGCTATAGCAATCAGCCCCAGCATTTT.

This clonotype was counted a single time. The chain uses TRBV5-1 and TRBJ1-4; D is possibly TRBD1 (5 bases). Germline V gene data show CDR1 as SGHRS and CDR2 as YFSETQ. CDR3 length equals 14 residues. The V and J ends lost 0 bases and 8 bases respectively, with 11 bases between them. CDR3 sequence: CASSLDGAREKLFF. CDR3 nucleotides: TGCGCCAGCAGCTTGGATGGGGCTCGGGAAAAACTGTTTTTT.

J is TRBJ2-1 and V is TRBV19, with D possibly being TRBD2 (5 bases). Germline values: CDR1 LNHDA, CDR2 SQIVND (reference sequence). V was pared by 3 bases and J by 2 bases, with 14 bases between. The CDR3 length is 16 residues. This CDR3 is CASSISKRETYNEQFF. CDR3 nucleotide sequence: TGTGCCAGTAGTATTTCTAAGAGGGAAACCTACAATGAGCAGTTCTTC.

The chain uses TRBV4-1 and TRBJ1-5; 7 bases match TRBD1. V dropped 0 bases and J dropped 8; count of bases not matched to a gene: 4. The length of the CDR3 is 14 residues. Per germline, CDR1 MGHRA and CDR2 YSYEKL. The CDR3 sequence is CASSQERQGEPQHF. In DNA form, the CDR3 reads TGCGCCAGCAGCCAAGAAAGACAGGGTGAGCCCCAGCATTTT.

There are many counts of this clonotype. This sequence joins TRBV6-1 and TRBJ2-7; no clear D. Trimming left V 5 bases short and J 1 base short, with 12 bases between. The CDR3 has 14 amino acids. Germline V gives CDR1 MNHNS, CDR2 SASEGT. The CDR3, as DNA: TGTGCCAGCAGTCCAGTGGGGATATCCTACGAGCAGTACGTC. Translating gives CASSPVGISYEQYV.

This sequence joins TRBV19 and TRBJ2-7; D gene uncertain. CDR1 and CDR2 (germline): LNHDA, SQIVND (reference sequence). The CDR3 is 14 residues long. Trimming removed 2 bases from V and 0 bases from J, with 8 bases in between. The CDR3 loop is CASSIQIHSYEQYF. CDR3 DNA: TGTGCCAGTAGTATACAGATTCACTCCTACGAGCAGTACTTC.

This chain uses TRBV15 with TRBJ1-4; no firm D call. CDR3 length equals 17 residues. Trimming left V 3 bases short and J 0 bases short, with 14 bases between. The germline CDR1 and CDR2 sequences are LNHNV and YYDKDF (reference sequence). In DNA, the CDR3 is TGTGCCACCAGCAGGTCCGGTCCGCTTGCAACTAATGAAAAACTGTTTTTT. Translated, it gives CATSRSGPLATNEKLFF.

The chain couples TRBV20-1 to TRBJ2-7, with 8 bases identical to TRBD1. Germline loops: CDR1 DFQATT, CDR2 SNEGSKA (reference sequence). V shed 3 bases and J 1 base; nucleotides not matched to a gene: 2. This CDR3 spans 13 amino acids. The CDR3 bases are TGCAGTGCTAGTCGACAGGGGTCCTACGAGCAGTACTTC. This codes for CSASRQGSYEQYF.

This chain connects TRBV5-1 to TRBJ1-1; D remains ambiguous. V lost 4 bases to trimming and J lost 9 bases, with 10 bases between them. In germline, CDR1 is SGHRS, CDR2 YFSETQ. This CDR3 comprises 11 residues. This chain's CDR3 is CASSQLGQAFF. The CDR3 DNA reads as TGCGCCAGCAGCCAGCTAGGGCAAGCTTTCTTT.

V is TRBV19 and J is TRBJ1-6; 9 bases align to TRBD1. This CDR3 has 15 residues. Germline V gives CDR1 LNHDA, CDR2 SQIVND (reference sequence). J gave up 10 bases and V 9 bases, and 13 bases lay outside the gene matches. The CDR3 DNA is TGTGCCAGCAGCGATCAAACAGGGGGCCGGTCACCCCTCCACTTT. Its translation is CASSDQTGGRSPLHF.

The chain is built from TRBV7-2 and TRBJ2-3; D not certain. Germline V gene data show CDR1 as SGHTA and CDR2 as FQGNSA. The CDR3 has 12 residues. Trimming stripped 1 base from V and 2 bases from J, with 1 base between. Here the CDR3 DNA reads TGTGCCAGCAGCTTAGACACAGATACGCAGTATTTT. Residues: CASSLDTDTQYF.

The rearrangement joins TRBV7-9 to TRBJ2-7; 7 nucleotides line up with TRBD1. The CDR3 totals 13 residues. Trimming removed 5 bases from V and 2 bases from J; junction bases left unmatched: 3. CDR1 SEHNR and CDR2 FQNEAQ come from the germline V gene (reference sequence). The CDR3 bases are TGTGCCAGCAGCAGACAGGGAACCTACGAGCAGTACTTC. Protein product: CASSRQGTYEQYF.

V and J are TRBV14 and TRBJ1-3; D call uncertain. The CDR3 has 14 amino acids. The V end was cut by 2 bases, the J end by 4 bases, with 9 bases between. The germline V gene encodes CDR1 SGHDN and CDR2 FVKESK. CDR3: CASSQMGTGNTIYF. For the CDR3, the DNA is TGTGCCAGCAGCCAAATGGGCACAGGAAACACCATATATTTT.

This clonotype was detected only once. The V and J genes are TRBV20-1 and TRBJ1-5; possible D gene TRBD1, 5 bases. Trimming shortened V by 0 bases and J by 1 base, and 10 bases separated the two germline ends. The CDR3 totals 15 residues. Per germline, CDR1 DFQATT and CDR2 SNEGSKA (reference sequence). For the CDR3, the DNA is TGCAGTGCTAGAGATCGGGGGTCGAGCAATCAGCCCCAGCATTTT. It translates to CSARDRGSSNQPQHF.

The V and J genes are TRBV7-2 and TRBJ2-1; the match to TRBD1 covers 7 bases. With V trimmed by 4 bases and J by 3 bases, 3 bases remained unmatched. The CDR3 sequence is 14 residues long. Per germline, CDR1 SGHTA and CDR2 FQGNSA. The DNA of the CDR3 is TGTGCCAGCAGCTACGGACAGGACTACAATGAGCAGTTCTTC. It yields the protein CASSYGQDYNEQFF. Variable domain in full (rest from reference TRBV7-2 and TRBJ2-1): GAGVSQSPSNKVTEKGKDVELRCDPISGHTALYWYRQSLGQGLEFLIYFQGNSAPDKSGLPSDRFSAERTGGSVSTLTIQRTQQEDSAVYLCASSYGQDYNEQFFGPGTRLTVL.

The chain couples TRBV5-1 to TRBJ2-7, with 8 bases matching TRBD1. The CDR3 is 14 residues long. Germline V CDR1 and CDR2: SGHRS, YFSETQ. The trim removed 0 bases at V and 3 bases at J, leaving 2 bases unmatched. The CDR3 DNA sequence: TGCGCCAGCAGCTTGGTAGGACAGGGCTACGAGCAGTACTTC. Translated: CASSLVGQGYEQYF.

The chain is built from TRBV20-1 and TRBJ1-6; D gene unclear. The ends were cut back, 3 bases at V and 9 bases at J, with 12 bases in the middle. Germline CDR1 DFQATT, CDR2 SNEGSKA (reference sequence). The CDR3 runs 13 residues. As DNA, the CDR3 is TGCAGTGCTAGGGACTCAGCTAGTTCACCCCTCCACTTT. Translated: CSARDSASSPLHF.

The chain carries TRBV20-1 and TRBJ2-5; possible D gene TRBD2, 5 bases. The CDR3 is made up of 14 amino acids. Germline V lookup: CDR1 DFQATT, CDR2 SNEGSKA (reference sequence). The CDR3 reads CSAGATGGFETQYF. The CDR3 DNA follows: TGCAGCGCAGGCGCCACTGGCGGGTTTGAGACCCAGTACTTC.

The gene calls are TRBV24-1 and TRBJ2-1; possibly TRBD1 for D (6 bases). The CDR3 totals 15 residues. V lost 4 bases to trimming and J lost 4 bases, with 13 bases between them. Germline CDR1 is KGHDR and CDR2 is SFDVKD. CDR3 loop: CATSDPGATYNEQFF. The CDR3 DNA follows: TGTGCCACCAGTGACCCAGGGGCTACATACAATGAGCAGTTCTTC.

The rearrangement links TRBV7-2 to TRBJ2-3, with TRBD2 as a possible D gene (6 bases). Trimming cost V 1 base and J 2 bases, with 10 bases left between them. The CDR3 is made up of 15 amino acids. From germline, CDR1 is SGHTA and CDR2 FQGNSA. The CDR3 here is CASSLGGGNTDTQYF. CDR3 coding DNA: TGTGCCAGCAGCTTAGGGGGCGGGAACACAGATACGCAGTATTTT.

V usage is TRBV20-1 and J usage is TRBJ2-2; D may be TRBD2 (5 bases). Germline-derived CDR1 and CDR2 are DFQATT and SNEGSKA (reference sequence). V shed 6 bases and J shed 6 bases, with 26 bases lying between them. The CDR3 runs 17 residues. The DNA for the CDR3 is TGCAGTGCCCGAGTCACGGAGGTGAGGGCCACCGCCGGGGAGCTGTTTTTT. This translates into CSARVTEVRATAGELFF.

The chain uses TRBV10-3 and TRBJ1-2, with D unresolved. Germline CDR1 is ENHRY and CDR2 is SYGVKD. This CDR3 is 15 amino acids long. V lost 4 bases to trimming and J lost 3 bases, with 15 bases between them. The CDR3 loop is CAISVESDTHYGYTF. The CDR3 nucleotides read TGTGCCATCAGTGTTGAGTCCGATACTCACTATGGCTACACCTTC.

This clonotype appeared a few times. The DNA is omitted, as the CDR3 cannot be located on it reliably, and the CDR3 follows TCRdb's listing. The gene calls are TRBV10-1 and TRBJ2-5; no check of the table's D call, TRBD1, against the DNA was made. Looked up from germline, CDR1 is WNHNN and CDR2 is SYGVQD (reference sequence). The CDR3 adds up to 21 amino acids, both ends counted. CDR3 amino acids: CASSDTQGTEKLFFGSGTQYF.

This rearrangement joins TRBV11-2 to TRBJ2-7; D remains ambiguous. Germline loops: CDR1 SGHAT, CDR2 FQNNGV. Trimming took 0 bases from V and 2 from J, leaving 11 bases between them. The CDR3 runs to 15 residues. For the CDR3, the DNA is TGTGCCAGCAGCTTAGATCAGCGCCGTGCCTACGAGCAGTACTTC. This codes for CASSLDQRRAYEQYF.